Listed below are T cell receptor beta chains from one sample, sequenced in a study of shared clonotypes between healthy human individuals. Produced via immunoSEQ multiplex PCR; TCRdb's table is partial and in-frame only. Of about 680,000 clones in the sample, roughly nine tenths are singletons; the top ten hold about a quarter. Sequenced material: naive CD8+ T cells sorted from blood. Receptors originate from a young man in good health. Both conserved end residues are part of each CDR3. Fields, in order: V gene, clone size, J gene, D gene, CDR3 DNA, CDR3 protein. D genes are given only for firm matches. Size is stated for part of the rows, as once, few or many counts, or as a class when the clone is expanded.

TRBV7-8	NA	TRBJ2-1	NA	TGTGCCAGCAGCTTAAACACTTACAATGAGCAGTTCTTC	CASSLNTYNEQFF
TRBV27	NA	TRBJ1-5	TRBD1	TGTGCCAGCAGTTTAGAGACCCCCCCCACAGGGGATCAGCCCCAGCATTTT	CASSLETPPTGDQPQHF
TRBV19	NA	TRBJ2-7	TRBD1	TGTGCCAGTAGTCTCGGACAGGGGGAAATCTACGAGCAGTACTTC	CASSLGQGEIYEQYF
TRBV7-9	NA	TRBJ2-7	NA	TGTGCCAGCAGCTTAGGGACAGAATACGAGCAGTACTTC	CASSLGTEYEQYF
TRBV5-4	NA	TRBJ2-1	TRBD2	TGTGCCAGCAGCGCAGGACTAGCGGGAATAGCCTACAATGAGCAGTTCTTC	CASSAGLAGIAYNEQFF
TRBV6-5	NA	TRBJ2-7	NA	TGTGCCAGCAGTTACGAACCCCGGGGTCCCTACGAGCAGTACTTC	CASSYEPRGPYEQYF
TRBV7-9	NA	TRBJ2-1	NA	TGTGCCAGCAGCTTACTATCAGCGAGAAGCTCCTACAATGAGCAGTTCTTC	CASSLLSARSSYNEQFF
TRBV7-2	NA	TRBJ2-7	NA	TGTGCCAGCAGCTCGTCCTCCTACGAGCAGTACTTC	CASSSSSYEQYF
TRBV13	NA	TRBJ2-7	NA	TGTGCCAGCAGCTTATCGGATCGGCACGAGCAGTACTTC	CASSLSDRHEQYF
TRBV7-8	NA	TRBJ2-7	TRBD1	TGTGCCAGCAGCTTGGACAGGCCGTCCTACGAGCAGTACTTC	CASSLDRPSYEQYF
TRBV19	once	TRBJ1-1	NA	TGTGCCAGTGCCATGAACACTGAAGCTTTCTTT	CASAMNTEAFF
TRBV5-6	NA	TRBJ2-1	NA	TGTGCCAGCAGCCTACAGCGAGGTGAACTCTTC	CASSLQRGELF
TRBV18	NA	TRBJ2-1	NA	TGTGCCAGCTCCAACCCCCCGATGCAGGACGGGACAATTGGGCAGTTCTTC	CASSNPPMQDGTIGQFF
TRBV9	once	TRBJ2-7	TRBD1	TGTGCCAGCAGCGGCGGTTCACAGGGGAGCTCTCTCTACGAGCAGTACTTC	CASSGGSQGSSLYEQYF
TRBV13	NA	TRBJ2-1	NA	TGTGCCAGCAGCTTAGACCCTGCCAATGAGCAGTTCTTC	CASSLDPANEQFF
TRBV7-2	few	TRBJ2-7	NA	TGTGCCAGCAGCTTAGTGGACGGGGCCTCCTACGAGCAGTACTTC	CASSLVDGASYEQYF
TRBV2	NA	TRBJ2-7	TRBD1	TGTGCCAGCAGGACCGGGACAGGGGCCCGGGTGAGCTCCTACGAGCAGTACTTC	CASRTGTGARVSSYEQYF
TRBV11-2	NA	TRBJ2-7	NA	TGTGCCAGCAGCTCTACCAAATACGAGCAGTACTTC	CASSSTKYEQYF
TRBV19	NA	TRBJ2-1	TRBD1	TGTGCCAGTAGTATAGTGGGGACAGGGGGCAGAAGCCTCTACAATGAGCAGTTCTTC	CASSIVGTGGRSLYNEQFF
TRBV7-9	NA	TRBJ2-7	NA	TGTGCCAGCAGCTTGGGACAACCTTACGAGCAGTACTTC	CASSLGQPYEQYF
TRBV4-1	NA	TRBJ2-2	NA	TGCGCCAGCAGCCCCAGCCGAGGTGACACCGGGGAGCTGTTTTTT	CASSPSRGDTGELFF
TRBV2	once	TRBJ1-2	TRBD1	TGTGCCAGCAGTGAGGATATCCTTAGAGGGACAGGGAACTATGGCTACACCTTC	CASSEDILRGTGNYGYTF
TRBV10-3	NA	TRBJ2-7	NA	TGTGCCATCAGTGAGTCGGCTGGGGAGGTGAACGAGCAGTACTTC	CAISESAGEVNEQYF
TRBV4-1	once	TRBJ2-7	TRBD2	TGCGCCAGCAGCCAAGAGAGGACTAGCGGGAGGGAGCAGTACTTC	CASSQERTSGREQYF